This is a list of T cell receptor beta chains from one sample in a study of cytomegalovirus exposure and HLA in healthy donors. Sequencing was performed with immunoSEQ multiplex PCR; in TCRdb, only in-frame clones are kept and a portion is missing. The data contain approximately 160,000 clones, approximately 82% of them seen just once; the ten biggest clones take up approximately 1.6%. The sample consisted of PBMCs. These receptors came from a male donor in good health and CMV-seronegative. Both conserved end residues are part of each CDR3. D genes are given only for firm matches. The size of a clone is reported for some rows only, either as once, few or many, or as a class for expanded clones.

>TRBD1|once|TRBJ1-2|TRBV4-3
TGCGCCAGCAGCCGCTCCTTCTCACCCGGGACAGGGGTGCATGGCTACACCTTC
CASSRSFSPGTGVHGYTF
>TRBD2|-|TRBJ2-7|TRBV7-6
TGTGCCAGCAGCTTACCTAGCGGCTACGAGCAGTACTTC
CASSLPSGYEQYF
>TRBD1|-|TRBJ2-2|TRBV19
TGTGCCAGTAGTCCGGGACAGGTCAGCGCGACCGGGGAGCTGTTTTTT
CASSPGQVSATGELFF
>TRBD1|-|TRBJ1-2|TRBV13
TGTGCCAGCAGCTCGGGACAGTTCTATGGCTACACCTTC
CASSSGQFYGYTF
>TRBD1|-|TRBJ2-5|TRBV25-1
TGTGCCAGCAGTGGGGACAGGGGACAAGAGACCCAGTACTTC
CASSGDRGQETQYF
>TRBD1|few|TRBJ2-5|TRBV9
TGTGCCAGCAGCGTAGCCCCACAGGGGCATTCTGAGACCCAGTACTTC
CASSVAPQGHSETQYF
>-|-|TRBJ1-4|TRBV11-2
TGTGCCAGCAGGGGCTTGGGGCACGGAACTAATGAAAAACTGTTTTTT
CASRGLGHGTNEKLFF
>TRBD1|-|TRBJ2-7|TRBV4-1
TGCGCCAGCAGCCAGACAGGGTACGGCGAGCAGTACTTC
CASSQTGYGEQYF
>-|-|TRBJ2-7|TRBV14
TGTGCCAGCAGCCAAGTGGGGGGAGTGGCGGGACAGTACTTC
CASSQVGGVAGQYF
>-|few|TRBJ1-1|TRBV4-3
TGCGCCAGCAGTGCCTTGGGGCAGAACACTGAAGCTTTCTTT
CASSALGQNTEAFF
>-|few|TRBJ2-1|TRBV9
TGTGCCAGCAGCCCACAACCTGGCGGGAACAATGAGCAGTTCTTC
CASSPQPGGNNEQFF
>TRBD1|-|TRBJ1-2|TRBV9
TGTGCCAGCAGTCACAACCGGGCAGGGGGATTCGGTGGCTACACCTTC
CASSHNRAGGFGGYTF
>-|-|TRBJ1-1|TRBV2
TGTGCCAGCCGAGGGTTAACGAACACTGAAGCTTTCTTT
CASRGLTNTEAFF
>TRBD2|-|TRBJ2-7|TRBV7-2
TGTGCCAGCAGCCCTAGCGGGAGTGGGGTCGAGCAGTACTTC
CASSPSGSGVEQYF
>-|-|TRBJ2-7|TRBV6-1
TGTGCCAGCAGTCTTTACCCGGGGATTTCGGTCGAGCAGTACTTC
CASSLYPGISVEQYF
>-|-|TRBJ1-5|TRBV5-4
TGTGCCAGCAGTTCCGCGGGCGCTCAGCCCCAGCATTTT
CASSSAGAQPQHF
>-|-|TRBJ2-3|TRBV20-1
TGCAGTGGGACTCGGACAGATACGCAGTATTTT
CSGTRTDTQYF
>-|-|TRBJ2-2|TRBV14
TGTGCCAGCAGCCTCCTGAACACCGGGGAGCTGTTTTTT
CASSLLNTGELFF
>-|-|TRBJ2-3|TRBV9
TGTGCCTCCGCCCCCGCCCCACACACAGATACGCAGTATTTT
CASAPAPHTDTQYF
>-|-|TRBJ2-7|TRBV30
TGTGCCTGGAGCGAAGTTCGGGGAATCTACGAGCAGTACTTC
CAWSEVRGIYEQYF
>-|once|TRBJ1-1|TRBV11-2
TGTGCCAGCAGCTACCTGATCGGGGAGGGTGAAGCTTTCTTT
CASSYLIGEGEAFF
>-|-|TRBJ2-2|TRBV7-2
TGTGCCAGCAGCTTAGCGCAGGGTCGAGCCGGGGAGCTGTTTTTT
CASSLAQGRAGELFF
>-|once|TRBJ2-1|TRBV4-3
TGCGCCAGCAGCCAAGACCCGGACTTTAGATCCTGGAAGGCCGGGAATGAGCAGTTCTTC
CASSQDPDFRSWKAGNEQFF
>-|-|TRBJ2-2|TRBV27
TGTGCCAGCAGTTCCGGAGAGGCTGCGAACACCGGGGAGCTGTTTTTT
CASSSGEAANTGELFF
>-|-|TRBJ2-3|TRBV27
TGTGCCAGCAGGGACAGGAGGGCAGATACGCAGTATTTT
CASRDRRADTQYF
>-|-|TRBJ2-7|TRBV6-5
TGTGCCAGCAGTTACCGAACCACTCTCGAGCAGTACTTC
CASSYRTTLEQYF
>-|-|TRBJ2-1|TRBV14
TGTGCCAGCGGGGGGGCCTCCTACAATGAGCAGTTCTTC
CASGGASYNEQFF
>-|-|TRBJ2-1|TRBV15
TGTGCCACCAGCAGAGGCAGACAGGGAGGTAGTGGTGAGCAGTTCTTC
CATSRGRQGGSGEQFF
>TRBD2|-|TRBJ2-7|TRBV18
TGTGCCAGCTCACCCCTAGCGGGGGGGCGATACGAGCAGTACTTC
CASSPLAGGRYEQYF
>TRBD2|-|TRBJ2-3|TRBV14
TGTGCCAGCAGCCAAGATCAACTAGCGAGAAGTACAGATACGCAGTATTTT
CASSQDQLARSTDTQYF
>-|-|TRBJ1-3|TRBV5-6
TGTGCCAGCAGCTTGATTCCGAGACAGAGCTCTGGAAACACCATATATTTT
CASSLIPRQSSGNTIYF
>TRBD2|few|TRBJ2-7|TRBV11-3
TGTGCCAGCAGCGTCGTAGCGGGGATCGAGCAGTACTTC
CASSVVAGIEQYF
>TRBD1|-|TRBJ1-2|TRBV30
TGTGCCTGGACGAAGGGGGCGGTAGCCTATGGCTACACCTTC
CAWTKGAVAYGYTF
>-|-|TRBJ1-1|TRBV14
TGTGCCAGCAGCCAGTCCCTGGGACTCCATAACACTGAAGCTTTCTTT
CASSQSLGLHNTEAFF
>-|-|TRBJ2-5|TRBV28
TGTGCCAGCAGAGACAACCTCCGTGAGACCCAGTACTTC
CASRDNLRETQYF
>-|-|TRBJ1-1|TRBV7-3
TGTGCCAGCAGCTTAAGATCAGGGCCGAACACTGAAGCTTTCTTT
CASSLRSGPNTEAFF
>-|few|TRBJ1-1|TRBV5-1
TGCGCCAGTTCCATTGGGCAGAACACTGAAGCTTTCTTT
CASSIGQNTEAFF
>TRBD2|-|TRBJ2-7|TRBV5-4
TGTGCCAGCAGCTTGGACCTAGCGGGACTCTACGAGCAGTACTTC
CASSLDLAGLYEQYF
>TRBD1|-|TRBJ1-3|TRBV9
TGTGCCAGCAGCGAGGGACCGGGACAGGCTGGAAACACCATATATTTT
CASSEGPGQAGNTIYF
>TRBD1|-|TRBJ2-5|TRBV18
TGTGCCAGCTCACCCCTGGACAGGTACTTCCAAGAGACCCAGTACTTC
CASSPLDRYFQETQYF
>-|-|TRBJ2-1|TRBV27
TGTGCCAGCAGTTTAAGGGTCGGGACAGAGCAGTTCTTC
CASSLRVGTEQFF
>-|-|TRBJ1-5|TRBV6-5
TGTGCCAGCAGCCGGGGTGGGCAGCCCCAGCATTTT
CASSRGGQPQHF
>TRBD1|-|TRBJ1-5|TRBV5-4
TGTGCCAGCAGTCGGGACAGGGAATATAGCAATCAGCCCCAGCATTTT
CASSRDREYSNQPQHF
>-|-|TRBJ2-1|TRBV19
TGTGCCAGTAGTATAGCGGGAGTGAAGCAGTTCTTC
CASSIAGVKQFF
>-|-|TRBJ2-1|TRBV6-1
TGTGCCAGCAGTGAGATATCCGACAGAAACAATGAGCAGTTCTTC
CASSEISDRNNEQFF
>-|-|TRBJ1-2|TRBV2
TGTGCCAGCAGTTCGAGGAGGGAGGGCTATGGCTACACCTTC
CASSSRREGYGYTF
>-|-|TRBJ2-1|TRBV18
TGTGCCAGCTCACCAGGTTTTTTCGGGGATGAGCAGTTCTTC
CASSPGFFGDEQFF
>TRBD1|-|TRBJ1-2|TRBV6-5
TGTGCCAGCAGGGACAGGGGGCAGTACTATGGCTACACCTTC
CASRDRGQYYGYTF
>TRBD1|-|TRBJ2-1|TRBV7-9
TGTGCCAGCAGCTTAGCCACAGGGGCCCATGAGCAGTTCTTC
CASSLATGAHEQFF
>TRBD1|-|TRBJ1-2|TRBV5-1
TGCGCCAGCAGCTTGGACGGGACAGGGATTTATGGCTACACCTTC
CASSLDGTGIYGYTF
>-|once|TRBJ1-4|TRBV19
TGTGCCAGTAGGCGGGGAGGGCCGAATGAAAAACTGTTTTTT
CASRRGGPNEKLFF
>TRBD1|-|TRBJ2-3|TRBV6-1
TGTGCCAGCCTCCGGGACAGGGAACTCTTTACGCAGTATTTT
CASLRDRELFTQYF
>-|-|TRBJ2-5|TRBV9
TGTGCCAGCAGCGTAGGTTCGGGGGAGAGGGAGACCCAGTACTTC
CASSVGSGERETQYF
>-|-|TRBJ1-1|TRBV19
TGTGCCAGTAGTATTCTTTCCGGGGGAAACACTGAAGCTTTCTTT
CASSILSGGNTEAFF
>-|-|TRBJ2-7|TRBV6-1
TGTGCCAGCAGTGAGCATACAGGGTACGAGCAGTACTTC
CASSEHTGYEQYF
>-|-|TRBJ1-4|TRBV7-2
TGTGCCAGCAGCTCCGAGAGCGGAAATAATGAAAAACTGTTTTTT
CASSSESGNNEKLFF
>-|-|TRBJ2-3|TRBV7-2
TGTGCCAGCAGCTTACGGGGTGCAGATACGCAGTATTTT
CASSLRGADTQYF